These 3 T cell receptor beta chains were sequenced from one sample in a study of metastatic and nonmetastatic thyroid tumors. Patients had received no treatment of any kind before thyroid surgery. MiXCR re-clonotyped the PCR reads for TCRdb. The sample carries about 20,000 clones, more than 15% recorded once. Sequencing used adjacent normal tissue. These receptors originate from a male donor with papillary thyroid cancer or a benign thyroid nodule (not recorded which). Some clones in this sample may be carry-over from other donors' samples.

In its sample, this clone was seen many times. The chain employs TRBV5-6 and TRBJ1-5, with TRBD1 matching over 7 bases. Germline V gene data show CDR1 as SGHDT and CDR2 as YYEEEE. This CDR3 spans 15 amino acids. V shed 0 bases, J shed 4 bases, and the junction held 4 bases outside the gene matches. The CDR3 coding sequence is TGTGCCAGCAGCTTGGGAGGGACAGTAAATCAGCCCCAGCATTTT. Translation gives CASSLGGTVNQPQHF.

This clone was counted between two and nine times. The gene calls are TRBV7-6 and TRBJ2-2; unclear D gene. The germline V gene has CDR1 SGHVS and CDR2 FNYEAQ. V was clipped by 1 base and J by 6 bases, with 6 bases between them. The CDR3 covers 13 residues. The CDR3 bases are TGTGCCAGCAGCTTAGATCCGTCCGGGGAGCTGTTTTTT. Residues: CASSLDPSGELFF.

This rearrangement joins TRBV2 to TRBJ1-1; D uncertain. V dropped 3 bases and J dropped 5 bases, with 10 bases sitting between them. Germline lookup yields CDR1 SNHLY and CDR2 FYNNEI. The CDR3 covers 13 residues. The CDR3 here is CASSERLGTEAFF. The CDR3 DNA follows: TGTGCCAGCAGTGAGAGGCTTGGTACTGAAGCTTTCTTT.